Ten or more counts support the clone carrying this T cell receptor (beta chain). The antigen is unknown. The sample belongs to a study of blood T cells in healthy people across ages. For every donor, a draw yielded approximately 9.8 milliliters of peripheral blood. The study's findings and limits: Naive CD4+ cells and diversity were both higher in long-lived donors than in aged donors.

Alongside a J-beta primer mix, a sample-barcoded 5' primer served in a second PCR lasting roughly 7 to 11 cycles. One entry per CDR3 protein, called by TCRdb with MiXCR from the 5' RACE reads. The data hold fewer than 750,000 distinct CDR3 sequences, with around half observed a single time. The V gene's germline CDR1 is MNHEY and CDR2 SVGAGI. This CDR3 region has 14 residues. The V segment lost 5 bases and the J segment 4 bases; nucleotides outside the gene matches: 1. Material: blood. V and J are TRBV6-5 and TRBJ2-1, with 11 bases fitting TRBD2. The clonotype was recovered from a man older than 75 in good health. CDR3 bases: TGTGCCAGCAGTCGACTAGCGGGGTACAATGAGCAGTTCTTC. Its protein is CASSRLAGYNEQFF.